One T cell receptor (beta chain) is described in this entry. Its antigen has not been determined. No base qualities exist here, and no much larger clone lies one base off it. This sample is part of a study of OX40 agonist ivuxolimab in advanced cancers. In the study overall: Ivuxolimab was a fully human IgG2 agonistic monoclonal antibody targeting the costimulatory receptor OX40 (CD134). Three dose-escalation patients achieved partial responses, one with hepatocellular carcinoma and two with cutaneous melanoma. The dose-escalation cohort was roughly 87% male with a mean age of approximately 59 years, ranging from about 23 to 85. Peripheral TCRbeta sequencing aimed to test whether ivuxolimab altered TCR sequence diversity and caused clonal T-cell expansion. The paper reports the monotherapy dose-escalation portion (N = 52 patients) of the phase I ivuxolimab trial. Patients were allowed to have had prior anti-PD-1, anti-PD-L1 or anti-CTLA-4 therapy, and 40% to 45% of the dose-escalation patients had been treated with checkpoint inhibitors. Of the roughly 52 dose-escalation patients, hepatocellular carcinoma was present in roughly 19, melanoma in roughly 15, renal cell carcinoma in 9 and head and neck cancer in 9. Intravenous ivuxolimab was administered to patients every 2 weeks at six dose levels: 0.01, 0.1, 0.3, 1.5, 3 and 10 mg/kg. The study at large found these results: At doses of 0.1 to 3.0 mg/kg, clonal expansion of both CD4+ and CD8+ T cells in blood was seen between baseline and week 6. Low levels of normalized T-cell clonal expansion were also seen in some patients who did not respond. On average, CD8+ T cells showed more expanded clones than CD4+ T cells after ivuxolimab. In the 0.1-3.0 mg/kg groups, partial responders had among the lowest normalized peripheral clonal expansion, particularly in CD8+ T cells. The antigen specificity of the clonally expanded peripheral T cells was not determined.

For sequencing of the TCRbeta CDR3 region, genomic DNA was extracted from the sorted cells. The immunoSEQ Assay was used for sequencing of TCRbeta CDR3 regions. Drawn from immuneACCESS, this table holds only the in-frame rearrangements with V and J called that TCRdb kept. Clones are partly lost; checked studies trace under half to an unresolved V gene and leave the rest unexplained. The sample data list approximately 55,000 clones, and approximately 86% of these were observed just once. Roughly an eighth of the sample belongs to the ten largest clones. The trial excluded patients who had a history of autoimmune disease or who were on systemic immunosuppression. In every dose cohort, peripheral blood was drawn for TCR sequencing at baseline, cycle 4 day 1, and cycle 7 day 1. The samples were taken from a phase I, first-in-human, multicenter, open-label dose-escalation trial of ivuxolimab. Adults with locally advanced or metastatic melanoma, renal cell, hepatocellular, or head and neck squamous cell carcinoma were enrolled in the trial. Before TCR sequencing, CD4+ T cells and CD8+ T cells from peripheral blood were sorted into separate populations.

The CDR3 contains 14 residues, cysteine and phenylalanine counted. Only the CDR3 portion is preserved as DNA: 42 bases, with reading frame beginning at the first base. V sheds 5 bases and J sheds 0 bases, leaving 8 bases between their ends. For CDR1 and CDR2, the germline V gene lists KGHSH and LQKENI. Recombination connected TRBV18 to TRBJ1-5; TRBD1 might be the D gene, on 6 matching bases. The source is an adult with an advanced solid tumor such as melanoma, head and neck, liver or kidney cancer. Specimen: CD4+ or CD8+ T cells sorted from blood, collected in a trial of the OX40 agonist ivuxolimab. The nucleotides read TGTGCCAGCTCATCACAGGGTAGCAATCAGCCCCAGCATTTT. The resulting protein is CASSSQGSNQPQHF. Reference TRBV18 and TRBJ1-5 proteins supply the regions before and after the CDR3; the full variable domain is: NAGVMQNPRHLVRRRGQEARLRCSPMKGHSHVYWYRQLPEEGLKFMVYLQKENIIDESGMPKERFSAEFPKEGPSILRIQQVVRGDSAAYFCASSSQGSNQPQHFGDGTRLSIL.